This T cell receptor (beta chain) is from a study of PD-1 blockade in classical Hodgkin lymphoma. Brentuximab vedotin exposure varied among the patients, all of whom had relapsed after autologous stem cell transplantation. The study recorded best responses of complete response, partial response or progressive disease. With V trimmed by 4 bases and J by 4 bases, 22 bases remained unmatched. The CDR3 spans 19 residues. The repertoire was sequenced with immunoSEQ multiplex PCR; TCRdb's copy has only in-frame clones and lacks some. This table has nearly 60,000 clones, around 90% appearing once. The sequence was collected from a human donor with classical Hodgkin lymphoma. This rearrangement joins TRBV23-1 to TRBJ2-7; 7 positions match TRBD1. TRBV23-1 carries the ORF label, with uncertain function. Material: peripheral blood mononuclear cells (PBMCs), obtained before the second cycle of nivolumab. The CDR3 DNA sequence: TGCGCCAGCAGTCCATCGTGGGCGTACAGGGGCTTTATGGGTTACGAGCAGTACTTC. Translated, it gives CASSPSWAYRGFMGYEQYF.